This entry concerns a single T cell receptor (beta chain). It was healthy bone marrow donors who served as donors. The J segment lost 6 bases and the V segment lost 8 bases, leaving 9 bases of the junction unmatched. Germline CDR1 and CDR2: MNHNS and SASEGT. There are 14 residues in the CDR3. It was with 60 Vbeta and 13 Jbeta primers that the PCR ran. Here immunoSEQ multiplex PCR was the method, and the copy in TCRdb shows in-frame clones only, minus some. Here the sample spans 150,000 to 200,000 clones, about 77% being singletons. The sample originates from a study of cytomegalovirus exposure and HLA in healthy donors.

This rearrangement joins TRBV6-1 to TRBJ1-4; 7 bases match TRBD1. The clonotype comes from a female donor in good health and CMV-seronegative. The source material was PBMCs. CDR3 nucleotide sequence: TGTGCCAGCCTACCGGGACAGAGTTATGAAAAACTGTTTTTT. Encoded protein: CASLPGQSYEKLFF.